This T cell receptor beta chain was identified in a study of blood T cell repertoires in COVID-19. Here immunoSEQ multiplex PCR was the method, and the copy in TCRdb shows in-frame clones only, minus some. Of fewer than 350,000 clones detected, approximately 86% appear once; the ten largest clones hold 8.5% to 9%. This CDR3 is built from 15 residues. Deletions cut 0 bases from V and 2 bases from J, with 8 bases between. From germline, CDR1 is SGHRS and CDR2 YFSETQ. Specimen: peripheral blood. The receptor was isolated from a middle-aged man with active or convalescent COVID-19. The J gene is TRBJ2-2, the V gene TRBV5-1, with D perhaps TRBD1 (5 bases). In DNA, the CDR3 is TGCGCCAGCAGCTTGGCTGGACAAAACACCGGGGAGCTGTTTTTT. This codes for CASSLAGQNTGELFF.